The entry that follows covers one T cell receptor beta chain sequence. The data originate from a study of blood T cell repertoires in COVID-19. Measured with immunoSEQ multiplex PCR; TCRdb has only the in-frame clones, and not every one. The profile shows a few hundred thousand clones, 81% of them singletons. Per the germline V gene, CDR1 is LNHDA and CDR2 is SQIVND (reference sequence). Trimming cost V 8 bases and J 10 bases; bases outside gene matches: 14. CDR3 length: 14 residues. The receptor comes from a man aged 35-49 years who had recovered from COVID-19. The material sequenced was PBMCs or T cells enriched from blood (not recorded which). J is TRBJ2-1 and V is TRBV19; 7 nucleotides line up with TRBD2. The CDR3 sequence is CASATGTTWEEQFF. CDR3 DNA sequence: TGTGCCAGTGCTACCGGGACTACCTGGGAGGAGCAGTTCTTC.